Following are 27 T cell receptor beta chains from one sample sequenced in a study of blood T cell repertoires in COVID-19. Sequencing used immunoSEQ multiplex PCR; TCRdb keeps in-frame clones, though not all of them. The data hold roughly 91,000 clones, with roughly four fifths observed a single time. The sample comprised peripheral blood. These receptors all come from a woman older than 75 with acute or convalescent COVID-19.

CDR3 sequence: CALRGTAPYGYTF. CDR3 sequence (DNA): TGTGCCCTCCGAGGGACAGCTCCTTACGGCTACACCTTC. V usage is TRBV28 and J usage is TRBJ1-2, with 7 nucleotides matching TRBD1. Germline trimming cut 11 bases from V and 8 bases from J; bases unmatched to any gene: 14. Germline V lookup: CDR1 MDHEN, CDR2 SYDVKM. The CDR3 has 13 residues.

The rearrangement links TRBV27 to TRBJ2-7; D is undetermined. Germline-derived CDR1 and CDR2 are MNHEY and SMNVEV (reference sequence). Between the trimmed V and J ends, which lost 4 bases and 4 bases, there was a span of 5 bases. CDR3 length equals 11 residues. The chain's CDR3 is CASSSFYEQYF. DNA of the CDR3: TGTGCCAGCAGTTCCTTTTACGAGCAGTACTTC.

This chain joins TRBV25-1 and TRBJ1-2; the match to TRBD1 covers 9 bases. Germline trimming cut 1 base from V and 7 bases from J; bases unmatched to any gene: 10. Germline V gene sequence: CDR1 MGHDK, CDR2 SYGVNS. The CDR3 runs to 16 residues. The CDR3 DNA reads TGTGCCAGCAGTGAATTATTGGGGACAGGGTTAGGTGGCTACACCTTC. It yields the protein CASSELLGTGLGGYTF.

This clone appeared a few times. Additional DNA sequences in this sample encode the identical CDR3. The CDR3 DNA reads TGTGCCAGCACCGGGACAGGGAATCAGCCCCAGCATTTT. Its protein is CASTGTGNQPQHF. The genes are TRBV6-5 and TRBJ1-5; 9 bases are a match to TRBD1. The CDR3 sequence is 13 residues long. Per germline, CDR1 MNHEY and CDR2 SVGAGI. V lost 7 bases, J lost 4 bases, and 2 bases stayed unmatched.

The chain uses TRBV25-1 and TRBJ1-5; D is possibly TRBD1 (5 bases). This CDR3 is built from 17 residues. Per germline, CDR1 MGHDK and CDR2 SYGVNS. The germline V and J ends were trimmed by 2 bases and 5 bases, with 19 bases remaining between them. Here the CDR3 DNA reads TGTGCCAGCAGTGAAGCCCGTGGTGAGGGAGGGGATCAGCCCCAGCATTTT. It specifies CASSEARGEGGDQPQHF.

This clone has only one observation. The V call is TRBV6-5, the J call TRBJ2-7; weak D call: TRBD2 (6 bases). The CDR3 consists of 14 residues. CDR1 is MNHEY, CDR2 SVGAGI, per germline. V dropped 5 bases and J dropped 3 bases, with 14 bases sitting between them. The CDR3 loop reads CASSPAGRSYEQYF. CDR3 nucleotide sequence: TGTGCCAGCAGTCCGGCGGGACGAAGCTACGAGCAGTACTTC.

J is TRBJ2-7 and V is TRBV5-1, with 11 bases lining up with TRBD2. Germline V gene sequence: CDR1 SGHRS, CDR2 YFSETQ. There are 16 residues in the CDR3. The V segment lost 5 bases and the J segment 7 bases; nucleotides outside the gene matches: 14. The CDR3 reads CASRSGILAGVGEQYF. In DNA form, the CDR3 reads TGCGCCAGCAGGTCAGGAATACTAGCGGGGGTAGGTGAGCAGTACTTC.

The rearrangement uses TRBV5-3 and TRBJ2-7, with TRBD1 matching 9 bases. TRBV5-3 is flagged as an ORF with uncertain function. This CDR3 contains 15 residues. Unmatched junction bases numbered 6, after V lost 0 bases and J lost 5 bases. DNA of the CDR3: TGTGCCAGAAGCTTGGCGGGACAGGGATCCCACGAGCAGTACTTC. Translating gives CARSLAGQGSHEQYF.

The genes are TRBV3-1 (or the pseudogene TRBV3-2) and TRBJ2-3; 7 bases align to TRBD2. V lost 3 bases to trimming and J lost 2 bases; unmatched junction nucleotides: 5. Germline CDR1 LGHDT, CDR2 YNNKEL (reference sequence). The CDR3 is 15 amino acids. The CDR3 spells CASSQPGTTTDTQYF. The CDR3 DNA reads TGTGCCAGCAGCCAGCCGGGGACTACCACAGATACGCAGTATTTT.

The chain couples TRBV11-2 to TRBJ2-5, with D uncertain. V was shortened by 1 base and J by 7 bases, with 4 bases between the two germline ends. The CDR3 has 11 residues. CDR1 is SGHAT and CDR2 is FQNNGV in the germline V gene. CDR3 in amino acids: CASSLASTQYF. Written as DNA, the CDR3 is TGTGCCAGCAGCTTAGCTTCGACCCAGTACTTC.

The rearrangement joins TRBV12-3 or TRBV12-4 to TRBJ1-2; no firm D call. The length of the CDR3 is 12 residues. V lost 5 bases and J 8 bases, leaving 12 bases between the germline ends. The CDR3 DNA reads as TGTGCCAGCAGTGTGGGCGCCCAAGGCTACACCTTC. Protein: CASSVGAQGYTF.

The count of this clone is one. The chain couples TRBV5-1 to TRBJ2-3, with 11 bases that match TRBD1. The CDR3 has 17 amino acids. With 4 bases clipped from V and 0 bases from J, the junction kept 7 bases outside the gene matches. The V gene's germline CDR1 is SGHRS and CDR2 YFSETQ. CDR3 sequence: CASSITGTGGSTDTQYF. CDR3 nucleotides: TGCGCCAGCAGCATTACCGGGACAGGGGGGAGCACAGATACGCAGTATTTT.

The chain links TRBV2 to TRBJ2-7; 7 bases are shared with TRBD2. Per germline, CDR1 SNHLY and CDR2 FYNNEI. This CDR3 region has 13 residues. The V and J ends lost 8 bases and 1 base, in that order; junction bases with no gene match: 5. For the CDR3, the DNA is TGTGCCAGCCAGGGAGGGGATTCCTACGAGCAGTACTTC. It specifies CASQGGDSYEQYF.

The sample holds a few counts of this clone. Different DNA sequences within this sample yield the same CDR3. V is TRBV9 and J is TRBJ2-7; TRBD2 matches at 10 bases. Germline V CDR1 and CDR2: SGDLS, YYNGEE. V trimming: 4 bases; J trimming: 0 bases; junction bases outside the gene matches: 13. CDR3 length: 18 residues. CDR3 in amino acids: CASSKTSGSAAPSYEQYF. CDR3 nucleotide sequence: TGTGCCAGCAGCAAGACTAGCGGGTCGGCGGCGCCCTCCTACGAGCAGTACTTC.

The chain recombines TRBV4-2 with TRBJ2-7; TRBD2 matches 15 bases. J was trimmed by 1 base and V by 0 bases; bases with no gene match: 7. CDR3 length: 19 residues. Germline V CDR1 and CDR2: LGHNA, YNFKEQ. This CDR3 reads CASSQDVGLAGGPSYEQYF. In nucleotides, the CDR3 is TGTGCCAGCAGCCAAGATGTGGGACTAGCGGGAGGCCCGTCCTACGAGCAGTACTTC.

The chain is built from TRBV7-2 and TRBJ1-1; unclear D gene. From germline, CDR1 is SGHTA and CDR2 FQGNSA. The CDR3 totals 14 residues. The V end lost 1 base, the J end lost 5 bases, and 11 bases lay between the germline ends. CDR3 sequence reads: CASSLDRIQTEAFF. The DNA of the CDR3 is TGTGCCAGCAGCTTAGACAGAATTCAAACTGAAGCTTTCTTT.

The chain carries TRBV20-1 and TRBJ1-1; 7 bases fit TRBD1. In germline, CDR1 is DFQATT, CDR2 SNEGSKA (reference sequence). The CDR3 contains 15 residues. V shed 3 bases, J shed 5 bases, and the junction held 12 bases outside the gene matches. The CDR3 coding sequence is TGCAGTGCTAGTGGGTTTAGACAGGGTATTACTGAAGCTTTCTTT. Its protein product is CSASGFRQGITEAFF.

CDR3 amino acids: CASSAPGTAGYNEQFF. The CDR3 DNA reads as TGTGCCAGCAGCGCCCCGGGAACAGCGGGTTACAATGAGCAGTTCTTC. The V call is TRBV5-8, the J call TRBJ2-1; TRBD2 might be the D (6 bases). From germline, CDR1 is SGHTS and CDR2 YDEGEE. V lost 4 bases and J 4 bases, leaving 18 bases between the germline ends. This CDR3 spans 16 amino acids.

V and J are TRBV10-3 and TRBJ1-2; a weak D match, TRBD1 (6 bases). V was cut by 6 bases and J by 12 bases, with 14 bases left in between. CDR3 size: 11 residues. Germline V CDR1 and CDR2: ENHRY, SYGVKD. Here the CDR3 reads CAISGGGADTF. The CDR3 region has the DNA TGTGCCATCAGCGGAGGGGGGGCCGACACCTTC.

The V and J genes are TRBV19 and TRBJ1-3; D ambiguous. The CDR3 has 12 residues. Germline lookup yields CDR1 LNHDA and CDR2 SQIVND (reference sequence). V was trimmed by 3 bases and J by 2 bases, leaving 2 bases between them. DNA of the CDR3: TGTGCCAGTAGTATCGCTGGAAACACCATATATTTT. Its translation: CASSIAGNTIYF.

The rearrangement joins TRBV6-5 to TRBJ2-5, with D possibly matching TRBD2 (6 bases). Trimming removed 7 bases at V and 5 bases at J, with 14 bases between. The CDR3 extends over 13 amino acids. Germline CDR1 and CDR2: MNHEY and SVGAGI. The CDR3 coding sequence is TGTGCCAGCACATTCCTGGAGGGGGAGACCCAGTACTTC. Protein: CASTFLEGETQYF.

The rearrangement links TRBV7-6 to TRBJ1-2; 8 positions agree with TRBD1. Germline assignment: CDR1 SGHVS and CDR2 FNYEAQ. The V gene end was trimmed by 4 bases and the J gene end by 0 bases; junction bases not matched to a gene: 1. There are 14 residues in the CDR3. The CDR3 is CASSSGQANYGYTF. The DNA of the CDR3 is TGTGCCAGCAGCTCGGGACAGGCTAACTATGGCTACACCTTC.

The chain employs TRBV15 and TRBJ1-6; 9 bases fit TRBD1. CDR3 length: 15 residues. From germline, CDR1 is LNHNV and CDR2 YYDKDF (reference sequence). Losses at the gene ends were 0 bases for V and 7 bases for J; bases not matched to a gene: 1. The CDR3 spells CATSRDGTGNSPLHF. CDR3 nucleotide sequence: TGTGCCACCAGCAGAGATGGGACAGGGAATTCACCCCTCCACTTT.

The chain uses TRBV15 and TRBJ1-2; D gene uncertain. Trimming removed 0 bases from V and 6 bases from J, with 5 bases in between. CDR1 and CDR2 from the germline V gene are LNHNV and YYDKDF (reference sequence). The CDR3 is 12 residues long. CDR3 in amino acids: CATSRDQNGYTF. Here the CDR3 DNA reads TGTGCCACCAGCAGAGATCAGAATGGCTACACCTTC.

The CDR3 bases are TGCGCCAGCATCCTTCCCCGGGGGACTAGCGGGACTCTCTCCTACAATGAGCAGTTCTTC. Encoded protein: CASILPRGTSGTLSYNEQFF. The V call is TRBV23-1, the J call TRBJ2-1; TRBD2 matches at 13 bases. TRBV23-1 carries the ORF label, with uncertain function. With 7 bases clipped from V and 0 bases from J, the junction kept 15 bases outside the gene matches. This CDR3 comprises 20 residues.

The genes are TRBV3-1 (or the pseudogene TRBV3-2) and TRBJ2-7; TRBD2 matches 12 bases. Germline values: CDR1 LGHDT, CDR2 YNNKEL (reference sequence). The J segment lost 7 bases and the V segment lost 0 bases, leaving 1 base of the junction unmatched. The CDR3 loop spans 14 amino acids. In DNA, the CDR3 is TGTGCCAGCAGCCAAGAAGGACTAGCGGGGGAGCAGTACTTC. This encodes CASSQEGLAGEQYF.

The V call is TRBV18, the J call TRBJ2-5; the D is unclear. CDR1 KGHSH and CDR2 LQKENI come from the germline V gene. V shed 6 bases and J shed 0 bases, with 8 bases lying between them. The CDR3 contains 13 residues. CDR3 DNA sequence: TGTGCCAGCTCGCGACTGGACCAAGAGACCCAGTACTTC. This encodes CASSRLDQETQYF. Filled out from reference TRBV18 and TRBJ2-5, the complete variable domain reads NAGVMQNPRHLVRRRGQEARLRCSPMKGHSHVYWYRQLPEEGLKFMVYLQKENIIDESGMPKERFSAEFPKEGPSILRIQQVVRGDSAAYFCASSRLDQETQYFGPGTRLLVL.